Listed here is a single T cell receptor (beta chain). Its antigen is unidentified. The germline V gene has CDR1 KGHDR and CDR2 SFDVKD. CDR3 length equals 15 residues. Each TCR library consumed approximately 3,500 ng of total RNA. One entry per CDR3 protein, without DNA, is what TCRdb gives after re-calling the 5' RACE reads. This sample's table reports over 200,000 distinct CDR3 sequences. This sample is drawn from a study of monozygotic twins with inflammatory bowel disease. RNA in its total form was extracted from whole blood, and T cells were not sorted. Study conclusions and caveats: Repertoire similarity matched across concordant and discordant twins, perhaps owing to limited power. In these data, no single strong IBD-associated signal or clonotype received support.

V gene TRBV24-1 combines with J gene TRBJ1-5; no DNA is available, so the TRBD1 call from TCRdb remains unchecked. The TCR originated in a human donor with ulcerative colitis or Crohn's disease, or a healthy co-twin of an affected twin (not recorded which). The sequenced sample was blood. CDR3 sequence reads: CATSDGGTSNQPQHF.